This record concerns one T cell receptor (beta chain) sequence. This sample was taken from a study of cytomegalovirus exposure and HLA in healthy donors. Use of 60 Vbeta and 13 Jbeta primers characterized the PCR. Using immunoSEQ multiplex PCR, the repertoire was profiled, and TCRdb retains in-frame clones only, with some absent. The repertoire holds roughly 190,000 clones, with roughly 90% as singletons. The trim removed 2 bases at V and 1 base at J, leaving 5 bases unmatched. Germline V gene lookup returns CDR1 MNHEY and CDR2 SMNVEV (reference sequence). The CDR3 runs 16 residues. This TCR was recovered from a boy aged 2-15 years in good health and CMV-seronegative. Sequencing was carried out using PBMCs. The chain is built from TRBV27 and TRBJ2-4; TRBD1 agrees at 7 bases. The CDR3 protein is CASSLIPGQAKNIQYF. CDR3 coding DNA: TGTGCCAGCAGTTTAATACCGGGACAGGCCAAAAACATTCAGTACTTC.